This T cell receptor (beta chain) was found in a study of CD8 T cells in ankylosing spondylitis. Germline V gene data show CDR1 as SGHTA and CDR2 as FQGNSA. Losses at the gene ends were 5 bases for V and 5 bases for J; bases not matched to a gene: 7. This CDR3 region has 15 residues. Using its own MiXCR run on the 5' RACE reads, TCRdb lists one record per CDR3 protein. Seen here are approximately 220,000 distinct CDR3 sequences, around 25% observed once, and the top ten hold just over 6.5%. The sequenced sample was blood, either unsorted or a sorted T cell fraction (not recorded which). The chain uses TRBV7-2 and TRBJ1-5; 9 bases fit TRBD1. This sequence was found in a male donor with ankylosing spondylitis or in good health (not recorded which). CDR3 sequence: CASSPKGQGHQPQHF. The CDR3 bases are TGTGCCAGCAGCCCGAAGGGACAGGGACATCAGCCCCAGCATTTT.